Shown below are 29 T cell receptor beta chains from a single sample sequenced in a study of Ad26.COV2.S vaccination and SARS-CoV-2 variants. TCRdb keeps only in-frame clones here, not all; method: immunoSEQ multiplex PCR. Of under 550,000 clones detected, 75% to 95% appear once; the ten largest clones hold 9.5% to 15%. Described treatment: 15 to 20 received Ad26.COV2.S at low or high dose, single or two shots; 5 received placebo; per-sample allocation not given. Sample collection was performed on day 63 after the first vaccine or placebo injection. The sequences come from peripheral blood, collected in a trial of Ad26.COV2.S vaccine versus placebo. The receptors were gathered from a person aged 18-60 years who received the Ad26.COV2.S COVID-19 vaccine or a placebo.

The chain has TRBV4-3 and TRBJ2-1; the match to TRBD2 covers 10 bases. V lost 0 bases to trimming and J lost 9 bases; unmatched junction nucleotides: 14. This CDR3 region has 18 residues. Germline V gene data show CDR1 as LGHNA and CDR2 as YSLEER. This CDR3 is CASSQELAGGRTPVEQFF. The CDR3 region has the DNA TGCGCCAGCAGCCAAGAATTAGCGGGAGGCCGGACCCCCGTTGAGCAGTTCTTC.

This chain connects TRBV6-5 to TRBJ2-2; D is unresolved. Germline values: CDR1 MNHEY, CDR2 SVGAGI. The CDR3 sequence is 13 residues long. The germline V and J ends were trimmed by 1 base and 6 bases, with 6 bases remaining between them. CDR3 loop: CASSYYLSGELFF. CDR3 in DNA: TGTGCCAGCAGTTACTATCTGTCCGGGGAGCTGTTTTTT.

The gene calls are TRBV6-5 and TRBJ2-7; the match to TRBD2 covers 9 bases. The germline V gene has CDR1 MNHEY and CDR2 SVGAGI. The CDR3 sequence is 16 residues long. J was trimmed by 2 bases and V by 0 bases; bases with no gene match: 5. For the CDR3, the DNA is TGTGCCAGCAGTTACTCGATAGCGGGAGAAGCCTACGAGCAGTACTTC. Protein sequence: CASSYSIAGEAYEQYF.

This chain joins TRBV15 and TRBJ2-1, with D perhaps TRBD2 (6 bases). This CDR3 is 16 amino acids long. The ends were cut back, 8 bases at V and 6 bases at J, with 23 bases in the middle. Per the germline V gene, CDR1 is LNHNV and CDR2 is YYDKDF (reference sequence). Here the CDR3 reads CATSMGGTGYFNEQFF. DNA for the CDR3: TGTGCCACCTCCATGGGAGGAACGGGATACTTCAATGAGCAGTTCTTC.

V is TRBV3-1 (or the pseudogene TRBV3-2) and J is TRBJ1-3; 8 positions agree with TRBD1. The V and J ends lost 1 base and 4 bases, in that order; junction bases with no gene match: 6. Germline V gene data show CDR1 as LGHDT and CDR2 as YNNKEL (reference sequence). This CDR3 is built from 16 residues. CDR3 protein: CASSQVATGVGNTIYF. The CDR3 nucleotides read TGTGCCAGCAGCCAAGTAGCGACAGGGGTGGGAAACACCATATATTTT.

This chain links TRBV28 with TRBJ2-5; the D gene could be TRBD1 or TRBD2 (5 bases each). From germline, CDR1 is MDHEN and CDR2 SYDVKM. This CDR3 comprises 13 residues. V was trimmed by 2 bases and J by 7 bases, leaving 11 bases between them. The CDR3 nucleotides are TGTGCCAGCAGTTTACAGGGAGTCGGGACCCAGTACTTC. It specifies CASSLQGVGTQYF.

The J gene is TRBJ1-2, the V gene TRBV21-1. TRBV21-1 is flagged as a pseudogene. The CDR3 extends over 11 amino acids. The CDR3, as DNA: TGTGCCAGCGAAAGACCATATGGCTACACCTTC. This encodes CASERPYGYTF.

The chain combines TRBV2 with TRBJ2-5; 10 nucleotides agree with TRBD2. Trimming took 1 base from V and 3 from J; bases not matched to a gene: 5. Germline V lookup: CDR1 SNHLY, CDR2 FYNNEI. The CDR3 has 16 residues. The DNA for the CDR3 is TGTGCCAGCAGTGAAGTCAGCGGGAGGGGAAAAGAGACCCAGTACTTC. Its protein is CASSEVSGRGKETQYF.

The chain recombines TRBV27 with TRBJ2-7, with D tentatively TRBD2 (5 bases). Trimming stripped 2 bases from V and 3 bases from J, with 11 bases between. The CDR3 has 14 residues. Germline CDR1 MNHEY, CDR2 SMNVEV (reference sequence). The CDR3 here is CASSLTLGSYEQYF. CDR3 nucleotide sequence: TGTGCCAGCAGTTTAACCCTAGGGAGCTACGAGCAGTACTTC.

The V and J genes are TRBV6-5 and TRBJ2-7; 11 bases line up with TRBD1. The CDR3 spans 15 residues. The germline V gene has CDR1 MNHEY and CDR2 SVGAGI. With V trimmed by 3 bases and J by 4 bases, 5 bases remained unmatched. This CDR3 is CASSYQDRGHYEQYF. For the CDR3, the DNA is TGTGCCAGCAGTTATCAGGACAGGGGGCATTACGAGCAGTACTTC.

The chain is built from TRBV15 and TRBJ2-3; tentative D call: TRBD2 (6 bases). The CDR3 sequence is 15 residues long. Germline CDR1 reads LNHNV; CDR2 reads YYDKDF (reference sequence). Trimming cost V 6 bases and J 0 bases, with 13 bases left between them. CDR3 nucleotides: TGTGCCACCAGGGAGGGGCGGACTAGCACAGATACGCAGTATTTT. Amino acids: CATREGRTSTDTQYF.

This rearrangement joins TRBV29-1 to TRBJ2-2; unclear D gene. Trimming cost V 8 bases and J 0 bases, with 10 bases left between them. Germline V gene data show CDR1 as SQVTM and CDR2 as ANQGSEA. CDR3 length: 13 residues. DNA for the CDR3: TGCAGCATACTGCGGTCGAACACCGGGGAGCTGTTTTTT. This codes for CSILRSNTGELFF.

The chain carries TRBV5-1 and TRBJ1-2; D unclear. The germline V gene has CDR1 SGHRS and CDR2 YFSETQ. V gave up 0 bases and J gave up 2 bases, with 8 bases separating them. CDR3 length: 14 amino acids. The CDR3 bases are TGCGCCAGCAGCTTGGATATAGGGAACTATGGCTACACCTTC. Translated, it gives CASSLDIGNYGYTF. Full variable domain (outside the CDR3, taken from reference TRBV5-1 and TRBJ1-2): KAGVTQTPRYLIKTRGQQVTLSCSPISGHRSVSWYQQTPGQGLQFLFEYFSETQRNKGNFPGRFSGRQFSNSRSEMNVSTLELGDSALYLCASSLDIGNYGYTFGSGTRLTVV.

V is TRBV20-1 and J is TRBJ1-1; D is undetermined. The V gene lost 6 bases and the J gene lost 8 bases, with 13 bases spanning the gap. CDR1 and CDR2 from the germline V gene are DFQATT and SNEGSKA (reference sequence). The CDR3 covers 11 residues. The CDR3 is CSASNSFEAFF. CDR3 nucleotides: TGCAGTGCCTCAAACAGTTTCGAAGCTTTCTTT.

The V gene is TRBV6-5, the J gene TRBJ2-6; D gene unclear. Germline lookup yields CDR1 MNHEY and CDR2 SVGAGI. This CDR3 contains 13 residues. Trimming cost V 7 bases and J 4 bases, with 8 bases left between them. CDR3 DNA sequence: TGTGCCAGCACCCTCCGCGGGGCCAACGTCCTGACTTTC. Translation: CASTLRGANVLTF.

The chain links TRBV4-1 to TRBJ2-2; D is uncertain. The V end lost 1 base, the J end lost 1 base, and 7 bases lay between the germline ends. This CDR3 has 15 residues. The germline V gene encodes CDR1 MGHRA and CDR2 YSYEKL. The CDR3 loop reads CASSQGGQNTGELFF. The CDR3 DNA reads as TGCGCCAGCAGCCAAGGTGGGCAGAACACCGGGGAGCTGTTTTTT.

The chain couples TRBV15 to TRBJ2-3, with 7 bases that match TRBD1. J lost 0 bases, V lost 8 bases, and 5 bases had no gene match. The CDR3 contains 14 residues. Germline CDR1 LNHNV, CDR2 YYDKDF (reference sequence). The CDR3 DNA follows: TGTGCCACCTTAAGGGGACAGAGCACAGATACGCAGTATTTT. Translation gives CATLRGQSTDTQYF.

The rearrangement joins TRBV2 to TRBJ2-5, with 11 bases identical to TRBD2. The trim removed 4 bases at V and 1 base at J, leaving 5 bases unmatched. Germline CDR1 and CDR2: SNHLY and FYNNEI. The CDR3 length is 16 residues. The CDR3 spells CASSAGSGRAQETQYF. CDR3 nucleotides: TGTGCCAGCAGTGCGGGTAGCGGGAGGGCCCAAGAGACCCAGTACTTC.

This clone is a singleton in its sample. V gene TRBV28 combines with J gene TRBJ2-7; tentatively, D is TRBD2 (6 bases). V lost 3 bases and J 3 bases, leaving 15 bases between the germline ends. The length of the CDR3 is 15 residues. CDR1 is MDHEN, CDR2 SYDVKM, per germline. DNA for the CDR3: TGTGCCAGCAGTTTTCGGGGGATTACCCACTACGAGCAGTACTTC. Encoded protein: CASSFRGITHYEQYF.

The V call is TRBV6-4, the J call TRBJ2-5; TRBD2 matches at 8 bases. CDR1 and CDR2 from the germline V gene are MRHNA and SNTAGT. With V trimmed by 4 bases and J by 2 bases, 9 bases remained unmatched. This CDR3 is built from 16 residues. CDR3 in amino acids: CASSGWGLGEQETQYF. The CDR3 bases are TGTGCCAGCAGTGGGTGGGGACTAGGAGAACAAGAGACCCAGTACTTC.

CDR3 protein: CAWRGGSSYNSPLHF. CDR3 in DNA: TGTGCCTGGAGAGGCGGGAGCTCCTATAATTCACCCCTCCACTTT. The chain joins TRBV30 to TRBJ1-6, with D unclear. Per the germline V gene, CDR1 is GTSNPN and CDR2 is SVGIG (reference sequence). The CDR3 extends over 15 amino acids. With 3 bases removed from V and 0 bases from J, the gap between germline ends came to 9 bases.

This chain uses TRBV28 with TRBJ2-7, with 8 positions matching TRBD1. Trimming took 2 bases from V and 7 from J; bases not matched to a gene: 16. CDR1 is MDHEN, CDR2 SYDVKM, per germline. The CDR3 runs to 17 residues. Written as DNA, the CDR3 is TGTGCCAGCAGTTTAATAATTCAGGGACAGGCTCCAGGAGAGCAGTACTTC. Protein product: CASSLIIQGQAPGEQYF. Supplemented by reference TRBV28 and TRBJ2-7, the full variable domain reads DVKVTQSSRYLVKRTGEKVFLECVQDMDHENMFWYRQDPGLGLRLIYFSYDVKMKEKGDIPEGYSVSREKKERFSLILESASTNQTSMYLCASSLIIQGQAPGEQYFGPGTRLTVT.

Turning to this clone: Other nucleotide sequences from this sample produce the same CDR3. The V gene is TRBV7-9, the J gene TRBJ2-1; D is unresolved. The CDR3 consists of 13 residues. V dropped 1 base and J dropped 0 bases, with 1 base sitting between them. Germline V gene lookup returns CDR1 SEHNR and CDR2 FQNEAQ (reference sequence). The CDR3 nucleotides read TGTGCCAGCAGCTTAGTCTCCTACAATGAGCAGTTCTTC. Amino acids: CASSLVSYNEQFF.

The genes are TRBV18 and TRBJ2-1; D gene uncertain. There are 16 residues in the CDR3. Germline CDR1 reads KGHSH; CDR2 reads LQKENI. V was pared by 8 bases and J by 2 bases, with 19 bases between. CDR3 nucleotides: TGTGCCAGCACGGTCAATTCCCGTACCCCCTACAATGAGCAGTTCTTC. This translates into CASTVNSRTPYNEQFF.

This clone has more than one count but fewer than ten. The chain links TRBV14 to TRBJ2-2; D is undetermined. This CDR3 spans 14 amino acids. V was pared by 6 bases and J by 6 bases, with 14 bases between. The germline V gene encodes CDR1 SGHDN and CDR2 FVKESK. CDR3 nucleotide sequence: TGTGCCAGCAGGGGTCCATCTTTCGCCGGGGAGCTGTTTTTT. It encodes CASRGPSFAGELFF.

The chain links TRBV7-2 to TRBJ2-7; 7 positions agree with TRBD1. V dropped 5 bases and J dropped 5; count of bases not matched to a gene: 12. Germline CDR1 reads SGHTA; CDR2 reads FQGNSA. This CDR3 has 15 residues. The CDR3 coding sequence is TGTGCCAGCAGCCTGCACGGACAGGTATCCGACGAGCAGTACTTC. This codes for CASSLHGQVSDEQYF.

The chain couples TRBV27 to TRBJ2-5; D unresolved. Looked up from germline, CDR1 is MNHEY and CDR2 is SMNVEV (reference sequence). V shed 4 bases and J shed 7 bases, with 10 bases lying between them. The CDR3 sequence is 12 residues long. CDR3 nucleotide sequence: TGTGCCAGCAGTTCACTGGAAAGGACCCAGTACTTC. Protein product: CASSSLERTQYF.

On this clone itself: Other DNA variants within this sample encode the same CDR3. This CDR3 is CASSIQSSSYEQYF. CDR3 DNA: TGTGCCAGTAGTATTCAGAGTTCCTCCTACGAGCAGTACTTC. The J gene is TRBJ2-7, the V gene TRBV19; no reliable D call. Germline V gene lookup returns CDR1 LNHDA and CDR2 SQIVND (reference sequence). The CDR3 extends over 14 amino acids. The germline V and J ends were trimmed by 3 bases and 0 bases, with 9 bases remaining between them.

The chain is built from TRBV27 and TRBJ1-5; D is possibly TRBD1 (5 bases). The germline V and J ends were trimmed by 2 bases and 7 bases, with 12 bases remaining between them. Looked up from germline, CDR1 is MNHEY and CDR2 is SMNVEV (reference sequence). There are 14 residues in the CDR3. CDR3 region: CASSLVGGGQPQHF. The CDR3 bases are TGTGCCAGCAGTTTAGTTGGGGGTGGACAGCCCCAGCATTTT.